This paragraph covers one T cell receptor (beta chain) sequence. TCRdb keeps only in-frame clones here, not all; method: immunoSEQ multiplex PCR. The sample lists approximately 26,000 clones, almost 90% occurring once. The CDR3 sequence is 12 residues long. CDR1 SQVTM and CDR2 ANQGSEA come from the germline V gene. V gave up 4 bases and J gave up 2 bases, with 8 bases separating them. This specimen comes from a study of blood T cell repertoires in COVID-19. The sample comprised peripheral blood. The J gene is TRBJ2-5, the V gene TRBV29-1; unclear D gene. The clonotype comes from a woman in her sixties or seventies with active COVID-19. In DNA, the CDR3 is TGCAGCGTTGCCTTCGAGCAAGAGACCCAGTACTTC. Protein product: CSVAFEQETQYF.